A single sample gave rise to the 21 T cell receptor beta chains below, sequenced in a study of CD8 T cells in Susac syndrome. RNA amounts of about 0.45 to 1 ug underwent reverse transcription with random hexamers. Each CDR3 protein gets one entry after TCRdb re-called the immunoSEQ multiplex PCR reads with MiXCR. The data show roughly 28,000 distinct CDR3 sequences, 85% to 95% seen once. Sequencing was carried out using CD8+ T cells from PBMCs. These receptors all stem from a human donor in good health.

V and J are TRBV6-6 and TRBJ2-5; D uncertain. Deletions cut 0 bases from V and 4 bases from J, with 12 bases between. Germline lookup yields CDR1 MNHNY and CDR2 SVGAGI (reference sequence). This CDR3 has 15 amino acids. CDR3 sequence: CASSYSATGRETQYF. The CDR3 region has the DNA TGTGCCAGCAGTTACTCGGCAACGGGTAGAGAGACCCAGTACTTC.

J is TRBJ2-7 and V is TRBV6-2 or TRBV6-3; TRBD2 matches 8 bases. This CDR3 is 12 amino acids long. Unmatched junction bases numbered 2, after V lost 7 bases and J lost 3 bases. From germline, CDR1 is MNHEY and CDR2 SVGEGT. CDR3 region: CASTGGYYEQYF. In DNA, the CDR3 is TGTGCCAGCACGGGGGGGTACTACGAGCAGTACTTC.

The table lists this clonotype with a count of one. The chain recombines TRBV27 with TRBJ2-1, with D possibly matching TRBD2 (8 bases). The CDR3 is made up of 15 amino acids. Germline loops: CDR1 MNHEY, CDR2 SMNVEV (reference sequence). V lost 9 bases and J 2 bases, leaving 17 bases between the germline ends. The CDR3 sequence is CASSGGGTAYNEQFF. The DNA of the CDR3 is TGTGCCAGTTCCGGCGGGGGGACAGCCTACAATGAGCAGTTCTTC.

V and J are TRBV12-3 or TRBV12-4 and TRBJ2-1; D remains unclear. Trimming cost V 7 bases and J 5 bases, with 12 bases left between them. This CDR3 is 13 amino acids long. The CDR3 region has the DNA TGTGCCAGCACCCACACTTTGCACAATGAGCAGTTCTTC. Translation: CASTHTLHNEQFF.

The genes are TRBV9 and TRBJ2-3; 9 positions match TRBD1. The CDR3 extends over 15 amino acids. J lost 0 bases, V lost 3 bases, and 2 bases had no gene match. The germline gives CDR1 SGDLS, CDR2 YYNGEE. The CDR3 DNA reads TGTGCCAGCAGCGAAACAGGGGGCAGCACAGATACGCAGTATTTT. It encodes CASSETGGSTDTQYF.

Here the CDR3 reads CASSETGAITDTQYF. As DNA, the CDR3 is TGCGCCAGCAGTGAGACGGGGGCCATCACAGATACGCAGTATTTT. The chain carries TRBV10-1 and TRBJ2-3; D assignment may be TRBD1 or TRBD2 (6 bases each). The V end was cut by 2 bases, the J end by 2 bases, with 11 bases between. The CDR3 covers 15 residues. Germline V lookup: CDR1 WNHNN, CDR2 SYGVQD (reference sequence).

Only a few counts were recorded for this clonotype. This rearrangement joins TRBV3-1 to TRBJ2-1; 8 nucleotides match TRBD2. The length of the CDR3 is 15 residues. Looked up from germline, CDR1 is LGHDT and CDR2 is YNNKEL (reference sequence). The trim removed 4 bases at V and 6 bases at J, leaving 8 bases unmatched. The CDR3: CASSPIRGGANEQFF. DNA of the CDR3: TGTGCCAGCAGCCCCATCCGGGGGGGGGCCAATGAGCAGTTCTTC.

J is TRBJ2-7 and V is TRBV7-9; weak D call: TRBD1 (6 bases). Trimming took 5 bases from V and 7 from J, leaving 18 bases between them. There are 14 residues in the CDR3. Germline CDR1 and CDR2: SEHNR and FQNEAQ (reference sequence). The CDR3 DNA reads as TGTGCCAGCAGCCCCCCAGGGGCCGCTCTGGAGCAGTACTTC. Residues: CASSPPGAALEQYF. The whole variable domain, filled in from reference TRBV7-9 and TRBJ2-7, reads DTGVSQNPRHKITKRGQNVTFRCDPISEHNRLYWYRQTLGQGPEFLTYFQNEAQLEKSRLLSDRFSAERPKGSFSTLEIQRTEQGDSAMYLCASSPPGAALEQYFGPGTRLTVT.

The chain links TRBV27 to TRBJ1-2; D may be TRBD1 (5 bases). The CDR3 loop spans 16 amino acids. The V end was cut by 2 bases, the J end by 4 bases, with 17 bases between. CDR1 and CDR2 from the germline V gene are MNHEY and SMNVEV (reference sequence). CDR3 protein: CASSLSFGGVGYGYTF. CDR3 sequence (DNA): TGTGCCAGCAGTTTAAGTTTTGGAGGGGTCGGCTATGGCTACACCTTC.

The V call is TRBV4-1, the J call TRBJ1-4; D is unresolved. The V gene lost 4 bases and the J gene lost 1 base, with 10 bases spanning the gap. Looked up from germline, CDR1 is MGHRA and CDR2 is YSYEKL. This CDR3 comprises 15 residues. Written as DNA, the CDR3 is TGCGCCAGCAGCCCTCTACACCGAACTAATGAAAAACTGTTTTTT. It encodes CASSPLHRTNEKLFF.

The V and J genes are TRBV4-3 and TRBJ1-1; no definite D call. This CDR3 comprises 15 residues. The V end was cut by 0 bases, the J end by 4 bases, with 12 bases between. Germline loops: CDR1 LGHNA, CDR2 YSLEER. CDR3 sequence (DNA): TGCGCCAGCAGCCAAGATTGGACGTCGGGCACTGAAGCTTTCTTT. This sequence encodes CASSQDWTSGTEAFF.

The CDR3 protein is CASSLDPGQPQHF. The CDR3 DNA is TGCGCCAGCAGTCTGGACCCAGGGCAGCCCCAGCATTTT. This rearrangement joins TRBV4-1 to TRBJ1-5; weak D call: TRBD1 (5 bases). The germline gives CDR1 MGHRA, CDR2 YSYEKL. This CDR3 spans 13 amino acids. Trimming cost V 6 bases and J 7 bases, with 13 bases left between them.

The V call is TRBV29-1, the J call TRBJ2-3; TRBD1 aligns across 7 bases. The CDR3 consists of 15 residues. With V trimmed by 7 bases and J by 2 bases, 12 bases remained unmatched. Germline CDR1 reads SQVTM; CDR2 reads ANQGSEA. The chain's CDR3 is CSEVRAGTATDTQYF. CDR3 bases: TGCAGCGAAGTCCGGGCAGGGACAGCCACAGATACGCAGTATTTT.

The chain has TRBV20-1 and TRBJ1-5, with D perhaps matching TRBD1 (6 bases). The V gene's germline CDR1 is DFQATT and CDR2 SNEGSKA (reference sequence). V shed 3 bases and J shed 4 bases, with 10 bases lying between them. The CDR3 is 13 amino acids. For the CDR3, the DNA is TGCAGTGCTAGGACAGGTGAGAATCAGCCCCAGCATTTT. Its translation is CSARTGENQPQHF.

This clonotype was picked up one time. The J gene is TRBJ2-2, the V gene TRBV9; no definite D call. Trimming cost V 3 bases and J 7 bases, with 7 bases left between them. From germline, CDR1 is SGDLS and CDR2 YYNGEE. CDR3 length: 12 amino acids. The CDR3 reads CASSAQIGELFF. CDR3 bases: TGTGCCAGCAGCGCACAAATCGGGGAGCTGTTTTTT.

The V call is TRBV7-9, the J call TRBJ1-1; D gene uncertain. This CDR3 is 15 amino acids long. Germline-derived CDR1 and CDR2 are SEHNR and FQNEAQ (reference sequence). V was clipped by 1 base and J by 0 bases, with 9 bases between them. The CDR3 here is CASSLGSGLNTEAFF. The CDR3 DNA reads TGTGCCAGCAGCTTAGGATCGGGGTTGAACACTGAAGCTTTCTTT.

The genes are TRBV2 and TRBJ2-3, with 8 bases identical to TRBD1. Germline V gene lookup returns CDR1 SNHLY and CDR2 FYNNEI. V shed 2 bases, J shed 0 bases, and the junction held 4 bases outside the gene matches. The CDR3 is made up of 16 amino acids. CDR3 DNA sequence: TGTGCCAGCAGTGAAAGGACAGGGCCCAGCACAGATACGCAGTATTTT. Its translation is CASSERTGPSTDTQYF.

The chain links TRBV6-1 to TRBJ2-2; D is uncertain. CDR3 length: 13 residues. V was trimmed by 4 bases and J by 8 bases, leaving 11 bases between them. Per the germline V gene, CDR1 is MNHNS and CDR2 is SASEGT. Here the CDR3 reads CASSAPNGGELFF. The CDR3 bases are TGTGCCAGCAGTGCCCCGAACGGTGGGGAGCTGTTTTTT.

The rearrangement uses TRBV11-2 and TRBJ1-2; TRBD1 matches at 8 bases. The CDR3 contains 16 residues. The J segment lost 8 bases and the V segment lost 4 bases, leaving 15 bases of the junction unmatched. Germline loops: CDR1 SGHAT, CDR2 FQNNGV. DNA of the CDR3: TGTGCCAGCAGCTCCTACCTGATCCGGGACAGGCAGGGCTACACCTTC. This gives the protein CASSSYLIRDRQGYTF.

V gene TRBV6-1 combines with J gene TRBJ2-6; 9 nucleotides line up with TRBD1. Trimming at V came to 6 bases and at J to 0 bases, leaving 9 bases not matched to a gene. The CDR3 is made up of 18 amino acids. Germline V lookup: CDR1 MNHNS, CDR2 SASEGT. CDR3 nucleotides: TGTGCCAGCAGACCAACAGGGGGCTCCTTCTCTGGGGCCAACGTCCTGACTTTC. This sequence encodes CASRPTGGSFSGANVLTF.

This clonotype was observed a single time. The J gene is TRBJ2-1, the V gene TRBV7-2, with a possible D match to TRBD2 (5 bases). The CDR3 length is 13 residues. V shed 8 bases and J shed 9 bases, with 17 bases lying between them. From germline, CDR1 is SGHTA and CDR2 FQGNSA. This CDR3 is CASRKTRIGEQFF. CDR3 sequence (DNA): TGTGCCAGCCGAAAAACTAGGATCGGTGAGCAGTTCTTC.